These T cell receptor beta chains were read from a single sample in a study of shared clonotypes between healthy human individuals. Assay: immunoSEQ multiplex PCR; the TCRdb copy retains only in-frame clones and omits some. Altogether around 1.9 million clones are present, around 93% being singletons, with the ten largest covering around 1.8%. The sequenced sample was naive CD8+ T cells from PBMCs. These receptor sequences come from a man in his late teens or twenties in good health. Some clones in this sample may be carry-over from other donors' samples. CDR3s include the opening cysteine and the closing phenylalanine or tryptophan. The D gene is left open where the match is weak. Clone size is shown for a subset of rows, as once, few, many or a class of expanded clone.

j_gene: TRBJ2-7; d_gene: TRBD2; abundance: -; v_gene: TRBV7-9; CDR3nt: TGTGCCAGCAGCCCCTCTAGCGGGAGGACGAGCTCCTACGAGCAGTACTTC; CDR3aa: CASSPSSGRTSSYEQYF
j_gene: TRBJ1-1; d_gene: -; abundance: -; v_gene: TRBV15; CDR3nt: TGTGCCACCGCCTTCCGGAACACTGAAGCTTTCTTT; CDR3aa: CATAFRNTEAFF
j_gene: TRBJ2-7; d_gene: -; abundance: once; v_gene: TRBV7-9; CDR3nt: TGTGCCAGCAGCTTGATTACAGGCAGTACCTACGAGCAGTACTTC; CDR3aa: CASSLITGSTYEQYF
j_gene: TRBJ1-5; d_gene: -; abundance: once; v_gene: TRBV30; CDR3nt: TGTGCCCGTTTAAAGGACAAAGATAGCAATCAGCCCCAGCATTTT; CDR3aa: CARLKDKDSNQPQHF
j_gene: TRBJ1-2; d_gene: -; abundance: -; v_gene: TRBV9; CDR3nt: TGTGCCAGCAGCCAAGACCCTCCCGAGTGGTATGGCTACACCTTC; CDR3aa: CASSQDPPEWYGYTF
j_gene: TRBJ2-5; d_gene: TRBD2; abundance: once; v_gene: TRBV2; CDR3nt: TGTGCCAGCAGCCAGACTAGCGGGAAACAAGAGACCCAGTACTTC; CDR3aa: CASSQTSGKQETQYF
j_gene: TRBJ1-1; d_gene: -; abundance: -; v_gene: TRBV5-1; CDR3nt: TGCGCCAGCAGCCCCAACTTGAACACTGAAGCTTTCTTT; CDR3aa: CASSPNLNTEAFF
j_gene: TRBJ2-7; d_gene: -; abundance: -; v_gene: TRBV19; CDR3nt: TGTGCCAGTAGTAGCGGGGCCGGGACCTACGAGCAGTACTTC; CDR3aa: CASSSGAGTYEQYF
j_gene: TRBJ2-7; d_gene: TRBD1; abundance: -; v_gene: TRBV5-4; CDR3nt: TGTGCCAGCAGCCTAGATACCGGGACAGGGGGCAACGAGCAGTACTTC; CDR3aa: CASSLDTGTGGNEQYF
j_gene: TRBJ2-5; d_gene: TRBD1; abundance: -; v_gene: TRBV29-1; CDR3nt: TGCAGCGTAAAAATATGGGACAGGGGGAAAGAAACCCAGTACTTC; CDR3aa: CSVKIWDRGKETQYF
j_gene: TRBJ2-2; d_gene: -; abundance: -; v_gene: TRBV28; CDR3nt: TGTGCCAGCAGTAGAGAAACCGGGGAGCTGTTTTTT; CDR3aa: CASSRETGELFF
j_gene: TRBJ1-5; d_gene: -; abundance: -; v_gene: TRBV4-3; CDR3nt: TGCGCCAGCAGCCAAGAATTCCAGGGACTTGAGGGCAATCAGCCCCAGCATTTT; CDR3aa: CASSQEFQGLEGNQPQHF
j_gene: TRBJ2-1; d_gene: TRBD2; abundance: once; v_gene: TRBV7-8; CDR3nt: TGTGCCAGCAGCTCAATACTAGCGGGAGTGTTGGATGAGCAGTTCTTC; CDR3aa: CASSSILAGVLDEQFF
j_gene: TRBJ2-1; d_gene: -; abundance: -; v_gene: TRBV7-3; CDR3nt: TGTGCCAGCAGCTTAGGGTCGGGATGGGGGTACAATGAGCAGTTCTTC; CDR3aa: CASSLGSGWGYNEQFF
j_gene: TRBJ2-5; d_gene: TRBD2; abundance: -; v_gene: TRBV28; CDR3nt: TGTGCCAGCAGTTTCGGGATAGCGGGAAGGGGTGAGACCCAGTACTTC; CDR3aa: CASSFGIAGRGETQYF
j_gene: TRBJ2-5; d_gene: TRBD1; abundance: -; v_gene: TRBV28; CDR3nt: TGTGCCAGCAGTTTTGGACAGGGAGGAGAGACCCAGTACTTC; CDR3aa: CASSFGQGGETQYF
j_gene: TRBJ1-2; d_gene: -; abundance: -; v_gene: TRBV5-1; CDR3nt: TGCGCCAGCAGCTTGGAGGCGGAGGGCTATGGCTACACCTTC; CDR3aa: CASSLEAEGYGYTF